The sequence of this TCR beta chain was determined in a study of post-analysis software for immune sequencing data. The overall study: Patients had relapsing-remitting, secondary progressive or progressive-relapsing multiple sclerosis; some lacked subtype. Broader study findings: Strong co-clustering by F measure was evident for samples that had been prepared in the same batch. Significantly lower normalized Chao1 diversity was found in patients with multiple sclerosis relative to controls. Controls showed lower frequencies than patients for roughly five TRBV segments, and TRBV5-6, TRBV5-1 and TRBV20-1 were among these.

Trimming pared 1 base from V and 0 bases from J, leaving 7 bases between. Per germline, CDR1 DFQATT and CDR2 SNEGSKA (reference sequence). The CDR3 is 13 residues long. For this clonotype: The antigen is unknown.

Unique molecular identifiers were built into the TCR beta cDNA libraries. TCRdb re-analysed the PCR reads in MiXCR, keeping a single row per CDR3 protein. The sample includes about 460,000 distinct CDR3 sequences, over 35% of them seen just once. The sample comprised blood. This clonotype was sampled from a girl aged 10 to 17 with multiple sclerosis. V is TRBV20-1 and J is TRBJ2-7; D ambiguous. The chain's CDR3 is CSARVRSSYEQYF. CDR3 bases: TGCAGTGCTAGAGTGCGGAGCTCCTACGAGCAGTACTTC.